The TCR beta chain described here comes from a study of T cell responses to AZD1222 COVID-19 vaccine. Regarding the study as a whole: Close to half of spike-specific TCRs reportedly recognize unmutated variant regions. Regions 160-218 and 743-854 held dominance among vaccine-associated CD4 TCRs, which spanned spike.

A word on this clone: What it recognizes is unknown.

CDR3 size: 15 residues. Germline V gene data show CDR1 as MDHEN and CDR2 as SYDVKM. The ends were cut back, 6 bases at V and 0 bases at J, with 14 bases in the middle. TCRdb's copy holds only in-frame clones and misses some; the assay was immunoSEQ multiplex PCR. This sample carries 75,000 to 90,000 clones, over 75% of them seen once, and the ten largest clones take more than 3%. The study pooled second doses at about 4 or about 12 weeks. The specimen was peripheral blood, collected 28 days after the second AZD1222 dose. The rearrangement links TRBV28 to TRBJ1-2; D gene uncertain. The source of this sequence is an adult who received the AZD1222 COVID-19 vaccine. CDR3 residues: CASRRSPSANYGYTF. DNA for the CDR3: TGTGCCAGCAGGCGGTCTCCATCAGCTAACTATGGCTACACCTTC.